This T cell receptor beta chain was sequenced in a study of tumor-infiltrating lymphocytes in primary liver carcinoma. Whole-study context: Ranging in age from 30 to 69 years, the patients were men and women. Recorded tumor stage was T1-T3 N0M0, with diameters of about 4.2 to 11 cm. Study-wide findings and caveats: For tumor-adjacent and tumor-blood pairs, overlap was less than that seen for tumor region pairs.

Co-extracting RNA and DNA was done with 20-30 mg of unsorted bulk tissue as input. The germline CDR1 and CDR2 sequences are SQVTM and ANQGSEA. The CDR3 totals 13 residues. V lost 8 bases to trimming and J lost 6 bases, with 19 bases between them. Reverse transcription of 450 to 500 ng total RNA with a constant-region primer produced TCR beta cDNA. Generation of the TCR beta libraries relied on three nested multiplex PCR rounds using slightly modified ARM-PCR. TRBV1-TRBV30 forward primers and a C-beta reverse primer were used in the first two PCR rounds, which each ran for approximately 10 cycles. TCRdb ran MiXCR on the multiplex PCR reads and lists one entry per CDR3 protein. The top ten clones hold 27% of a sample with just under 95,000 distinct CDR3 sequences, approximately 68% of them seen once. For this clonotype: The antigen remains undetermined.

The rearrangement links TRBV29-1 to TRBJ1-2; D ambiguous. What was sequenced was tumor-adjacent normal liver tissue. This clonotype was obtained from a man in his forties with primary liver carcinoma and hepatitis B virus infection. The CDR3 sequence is CSIVLTQNHGYTF. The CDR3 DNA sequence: TGCAGCATCGTTCTGACCCAAAACCATGGCTACACCTTC.